This T cell receptor beta chain was retrieved from a study of cytomegalovirus exposure and HLA in healthy donors. Vbeta (60) and Jbeta (13) primers were used in the PCR. Measured with immunoSEQ multiplex PCR; TCRdb has only the in-frame clones, and not every one. The sample holds approximately 120,000 clones. The CDR3 is made up of 13 amino acids. CDR1 is MNHEY and CDR2 is SVGAGI in the germline V gene. V gave up 2 bases and J gave up 3 bases, with 7 bases separating them. This clonotype originated in a young man in good health and CMV-seronegative. The rearrangement joins TRBV6-5 to TRBJ1-2; tentative D call: TRBD1 (6 bases). The sequencing sample was made of PBMCs. In DNA form, the CDR3 reads TGTGCCAGCAGTTACGGACAGCACTATGGCTACACCTTC. This gives the protein CASSYGQHYGYTF.